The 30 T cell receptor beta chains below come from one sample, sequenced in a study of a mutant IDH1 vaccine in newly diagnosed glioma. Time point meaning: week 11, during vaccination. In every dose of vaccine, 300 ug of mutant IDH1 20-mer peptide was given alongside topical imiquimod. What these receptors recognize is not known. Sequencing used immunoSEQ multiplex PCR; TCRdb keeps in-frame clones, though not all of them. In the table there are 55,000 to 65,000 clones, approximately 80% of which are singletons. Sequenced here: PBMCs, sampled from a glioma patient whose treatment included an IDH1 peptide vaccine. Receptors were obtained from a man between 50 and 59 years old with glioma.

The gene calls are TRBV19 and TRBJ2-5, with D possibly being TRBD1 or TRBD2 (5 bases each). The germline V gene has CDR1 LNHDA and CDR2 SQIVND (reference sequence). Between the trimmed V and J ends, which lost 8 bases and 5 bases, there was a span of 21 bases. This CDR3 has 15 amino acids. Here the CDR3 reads CASGTGTPGWETQYF. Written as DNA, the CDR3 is TGTGCCAGTGGGACCGGGACCCCAGGGTGGGAGACCCAGTACTTC. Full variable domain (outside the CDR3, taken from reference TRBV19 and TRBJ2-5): DGGITQSPKYLFRKEGQNVTLSCEQNLNHDAMYWYRQDPGQGLRLIYYSQIVNDFQKGDIAEGYSVSREKKESFPLTVTSAQKNPTAFYLCASGTGTPGWETQYFGPGTRLLVL.

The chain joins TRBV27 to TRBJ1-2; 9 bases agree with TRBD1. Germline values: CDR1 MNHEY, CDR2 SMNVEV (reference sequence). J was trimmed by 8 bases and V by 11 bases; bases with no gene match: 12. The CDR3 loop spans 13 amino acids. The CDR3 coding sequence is TGTGCCCCCCAAACCCACAGGGGGCTCGGCTACACCTTC. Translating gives CAPQTHRGLGYTF.

CDR3 nucleotides: TGTGCCAGCAGGGACGGCTACAATGAGCAGTTCTTC. This gives the protein CASRDGYNEQFF. The J gene is TRBJ2-1, the V gene TRBV6-5; D not certain. Trimming took off 6 bases at V and 3 bases at J, with 6 bases between the two ends. The CDR3 is 12 residues long. Germline-derived CDR1 and CDR2 are MNHEY and SVGAGI.

In DNA, the CDR3 is TGTGCCAGTAGTATCTCCGCAGGGATCAATGAGCAGTTCTTC. This translates into CASSISAGINEQFF. The chain joins TRBV19 to TRBJ2-1; TRBD1 might be the D (5 bases). The V gene lost 3 bases and the J gene lost 6 bases, with 12 bases spanning the gap. The CDR3 is 14 residues long. Looked up from germline, CDR1 is LNHDA and CDR2 is SQIVND (reference sequence).

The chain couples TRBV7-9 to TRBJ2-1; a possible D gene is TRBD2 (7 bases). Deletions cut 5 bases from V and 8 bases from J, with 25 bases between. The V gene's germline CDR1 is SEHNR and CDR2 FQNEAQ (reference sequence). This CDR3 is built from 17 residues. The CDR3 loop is CASSPSDGGGGTYEQFF. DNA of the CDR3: TGTGCCAGCAGCCCCTCTGACGGCGGGGGCGGGACGTATGAGCAGTTCTTC. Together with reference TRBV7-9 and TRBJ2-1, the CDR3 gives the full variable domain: DTGVSQNPRHKITKRGQNVTFRCDPISEHNRLYWYRQTLGQGPEFLTYFQNEAQLEKSRLLSDRFSAERPKGSFSTLEIQRTEQGDSAMYLCASSPSDGGGGTYEQFFGPGTRLTVL.

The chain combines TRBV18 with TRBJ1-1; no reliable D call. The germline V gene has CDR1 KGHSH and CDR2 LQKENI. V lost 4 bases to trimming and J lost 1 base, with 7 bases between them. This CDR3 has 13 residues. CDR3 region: CASSLAKNTEAFF. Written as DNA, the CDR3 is TGTGCCAGCTCACTCGCAAAGAACACTGAAGCTTTCTTT.

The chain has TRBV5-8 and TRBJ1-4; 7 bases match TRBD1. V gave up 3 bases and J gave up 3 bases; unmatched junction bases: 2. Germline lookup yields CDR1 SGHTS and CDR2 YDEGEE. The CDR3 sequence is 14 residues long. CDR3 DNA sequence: TGTGCCAGCAGCTCCGGGACAGCTAATGAAAAACTGTTTTTT. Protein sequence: CASSSGTANEKLFF.

The CDR3 coding sequence is TGTGCCACCAGCGACAGCTACGAGCAGTACTTC. Translated, it gives CATSDSYEQYF. The chain combines TRBV15 with TRBJ2-7; TRBD1 is a possible D gene (5 bases). Germline assignment: CDR1 LNHNV and CDR2 YYDKDF (reference sequence). The ends were cut back, 5 bases at V and 3 bases at J, with 5 bases in the middle. CDR3 size: 11 residues.

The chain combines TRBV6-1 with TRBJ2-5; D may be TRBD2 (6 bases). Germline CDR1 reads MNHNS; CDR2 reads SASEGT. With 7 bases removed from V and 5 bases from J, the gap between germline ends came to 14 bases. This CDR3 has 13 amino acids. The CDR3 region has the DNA TGTGCCAGCACCTTGGGGAGCGGGGAGACCCAGTACTTC. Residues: CASTLGSGETQYF.

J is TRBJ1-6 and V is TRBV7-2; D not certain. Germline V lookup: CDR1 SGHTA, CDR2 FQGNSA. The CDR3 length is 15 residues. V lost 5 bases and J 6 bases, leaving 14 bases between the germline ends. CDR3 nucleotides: TGTGCCAGCAGCGCCTCCGGGGTCTTTAATTCACCCCTCCACTTT. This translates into CASSASGVFNSPLHF. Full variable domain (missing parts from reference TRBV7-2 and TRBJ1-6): GAGVSQSPSNKVTEKGKDVELRCDPISGHTALYWYRQSLGQGLEFLIYFQGNSAPDKSGLPSDRFSAERTGGSVSTLTIQRTQQEDSAVYLCASSASGVFNSPLHFGNGTRLTVT.

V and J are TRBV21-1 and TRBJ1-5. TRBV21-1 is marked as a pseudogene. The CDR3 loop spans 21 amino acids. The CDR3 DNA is TGTGCCAGCAGCAAAGGGGCAACAAAACGGGAAAAAGAGGAGTTTAATCAGCCCCAGCATTTT. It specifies CASSKGATKREKEEFNQPQHF.

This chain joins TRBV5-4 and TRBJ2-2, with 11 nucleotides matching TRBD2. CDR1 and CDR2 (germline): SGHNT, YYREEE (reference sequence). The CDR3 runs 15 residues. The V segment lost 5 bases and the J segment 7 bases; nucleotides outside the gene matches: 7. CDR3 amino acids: CASSLAGGRGGELFF. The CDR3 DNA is TGTGCCAGCAGTTTAGCGGGAGGGCGCGGCGGGGAGCTGTTTTTT.

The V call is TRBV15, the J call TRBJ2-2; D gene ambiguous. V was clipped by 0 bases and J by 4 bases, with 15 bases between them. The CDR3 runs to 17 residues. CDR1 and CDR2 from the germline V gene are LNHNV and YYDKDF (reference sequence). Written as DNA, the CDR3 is TGTGCCACCAGCAGAGACAAGGGTTCCACCGGCACCGGGGAGCTGTTTTTT. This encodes CATSRDKGSTGTGELFF.

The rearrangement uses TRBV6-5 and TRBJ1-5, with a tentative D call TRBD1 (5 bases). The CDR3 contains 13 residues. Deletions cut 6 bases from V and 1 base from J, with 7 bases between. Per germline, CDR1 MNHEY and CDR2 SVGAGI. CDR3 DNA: TGTGCCAGCAGGTGGGACAGCAATCAGCCCCAGCATTTT. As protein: CASRWDSNQPQHF.

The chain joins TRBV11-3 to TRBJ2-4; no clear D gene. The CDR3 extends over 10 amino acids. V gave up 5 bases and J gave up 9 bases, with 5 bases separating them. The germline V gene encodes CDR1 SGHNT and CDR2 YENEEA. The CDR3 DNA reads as TGTGCCAGCAGCCCCTCCATTCAGTACTTC. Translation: CASSPSIQYF.

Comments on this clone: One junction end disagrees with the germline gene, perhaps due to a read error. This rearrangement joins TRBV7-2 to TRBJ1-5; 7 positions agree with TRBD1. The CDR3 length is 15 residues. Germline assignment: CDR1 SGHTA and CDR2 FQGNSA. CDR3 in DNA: TGTGCCAGCAGCGACGACAGGGTCTACGGCCAGCCTCAGCATTTT. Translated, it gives CASSDDRVYGQPQHF.

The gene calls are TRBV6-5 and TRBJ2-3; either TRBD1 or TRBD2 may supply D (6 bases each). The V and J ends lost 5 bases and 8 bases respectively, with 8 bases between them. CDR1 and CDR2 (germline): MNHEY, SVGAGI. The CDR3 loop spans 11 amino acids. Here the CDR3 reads CASSKGGTQYF. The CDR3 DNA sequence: TGTGCCAGCAGTAAGGGGGGTACGCAGTATTTT.

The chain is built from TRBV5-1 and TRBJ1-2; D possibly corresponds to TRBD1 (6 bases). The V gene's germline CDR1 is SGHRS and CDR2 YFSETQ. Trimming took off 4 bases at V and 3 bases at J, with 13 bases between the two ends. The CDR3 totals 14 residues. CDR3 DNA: TGCGCCAGCAGCCAGGACAGCTACGACTATGGCTACACCTTC. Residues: CASSQDSYDYGYTF.

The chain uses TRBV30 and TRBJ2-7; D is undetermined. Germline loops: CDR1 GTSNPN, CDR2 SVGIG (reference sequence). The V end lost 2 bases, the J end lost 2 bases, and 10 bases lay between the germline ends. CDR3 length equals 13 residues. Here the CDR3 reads CAWSFGVAYEQYF. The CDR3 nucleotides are TGTGCCTGGAGTTTTGGTGTCGCCTACGAGCAGTACTTC.

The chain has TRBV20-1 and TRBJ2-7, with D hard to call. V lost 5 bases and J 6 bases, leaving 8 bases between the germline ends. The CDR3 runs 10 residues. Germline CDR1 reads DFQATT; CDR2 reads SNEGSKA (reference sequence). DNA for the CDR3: TGCAGTGCTTATATGGTCGAGCAGTACTTC. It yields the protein CSAYMVEQYF.

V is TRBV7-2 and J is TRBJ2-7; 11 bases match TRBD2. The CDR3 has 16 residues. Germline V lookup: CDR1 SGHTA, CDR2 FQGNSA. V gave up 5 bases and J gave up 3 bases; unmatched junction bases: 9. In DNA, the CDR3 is TGTGCCAGCAGCCTGGGACTAGCGGTTCGGGTCTACGAGCAGTACTTC. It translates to CASSLGLAVRVYEQYF.

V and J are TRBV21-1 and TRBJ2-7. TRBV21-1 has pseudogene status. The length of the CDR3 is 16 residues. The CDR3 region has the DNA TGTGCCAGCAGCAGGCCCGCAGGGTATGAGGGCTACGAGCAGTACTTC. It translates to CASSRPAGYEGYEQYF.

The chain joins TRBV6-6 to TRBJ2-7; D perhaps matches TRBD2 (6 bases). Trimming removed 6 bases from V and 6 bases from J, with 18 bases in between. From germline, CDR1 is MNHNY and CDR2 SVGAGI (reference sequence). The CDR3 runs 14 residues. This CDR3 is CASSRGTGRVEQYF. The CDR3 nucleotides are TGTGCCAGCAGCCGCGGGACTGGGCGGGTCGAGCAGTACTTC.

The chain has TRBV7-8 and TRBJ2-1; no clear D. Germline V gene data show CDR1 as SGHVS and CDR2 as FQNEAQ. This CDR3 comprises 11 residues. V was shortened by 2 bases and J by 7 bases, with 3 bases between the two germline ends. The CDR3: CASSLTNEQFF. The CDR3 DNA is TGTGCCAGCAGCTTAACAAATGAGCAGTTCTTC.

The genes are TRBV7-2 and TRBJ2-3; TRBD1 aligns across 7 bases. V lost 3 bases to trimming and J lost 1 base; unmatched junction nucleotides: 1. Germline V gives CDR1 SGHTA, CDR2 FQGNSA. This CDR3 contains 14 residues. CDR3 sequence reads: CASSFTGGTDTQYF. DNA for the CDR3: TGTGCCAGCAGCTTTACAGGGGGCACAGATACGCAGTATTTT.

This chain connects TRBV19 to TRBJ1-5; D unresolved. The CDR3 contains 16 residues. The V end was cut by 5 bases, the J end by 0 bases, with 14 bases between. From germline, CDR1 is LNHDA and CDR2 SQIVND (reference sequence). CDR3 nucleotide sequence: TGTGCCAGTAGTCCCCTCGGGAGCAGTAGCAATCAGCCCCAGCATTTT. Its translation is CASSPLGSSSNQPQHF.

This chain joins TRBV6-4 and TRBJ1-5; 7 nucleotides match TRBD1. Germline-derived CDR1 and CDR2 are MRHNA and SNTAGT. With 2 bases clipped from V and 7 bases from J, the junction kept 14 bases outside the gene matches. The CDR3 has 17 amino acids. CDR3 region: CASSDPRGPNPMQPQHF. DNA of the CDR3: TGTGCCAGCAGTGACCCAAGGGGGCCAAACCCGATGCAGCCCCAGCATTTT.

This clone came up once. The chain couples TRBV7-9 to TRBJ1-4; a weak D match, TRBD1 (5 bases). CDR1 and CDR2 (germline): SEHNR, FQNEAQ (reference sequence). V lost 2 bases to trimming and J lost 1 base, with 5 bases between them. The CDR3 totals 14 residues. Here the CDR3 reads CASSLQGTNEKLFF. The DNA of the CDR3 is TGTGCCAGCAGCTTACAGGGAACTAATGAAAAACTGTTTTTT.

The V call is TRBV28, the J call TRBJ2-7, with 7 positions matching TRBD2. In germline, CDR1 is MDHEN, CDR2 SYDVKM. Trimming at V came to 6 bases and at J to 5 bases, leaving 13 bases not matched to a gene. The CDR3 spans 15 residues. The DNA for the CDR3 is TGTGCCAGCAGCCCCTCCGCGGGAGAACGCCACGAGCAGTACTTC. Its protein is CASSPSAGERHEQYF.

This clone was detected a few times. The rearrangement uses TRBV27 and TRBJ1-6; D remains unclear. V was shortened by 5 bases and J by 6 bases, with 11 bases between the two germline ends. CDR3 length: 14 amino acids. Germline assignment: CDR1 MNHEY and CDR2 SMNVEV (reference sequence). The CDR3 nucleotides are TGTGCCAGCAGTCCTCTAGGGATTAATTCACCCCTCCACTTT. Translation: CASSPLGINSPLHF.